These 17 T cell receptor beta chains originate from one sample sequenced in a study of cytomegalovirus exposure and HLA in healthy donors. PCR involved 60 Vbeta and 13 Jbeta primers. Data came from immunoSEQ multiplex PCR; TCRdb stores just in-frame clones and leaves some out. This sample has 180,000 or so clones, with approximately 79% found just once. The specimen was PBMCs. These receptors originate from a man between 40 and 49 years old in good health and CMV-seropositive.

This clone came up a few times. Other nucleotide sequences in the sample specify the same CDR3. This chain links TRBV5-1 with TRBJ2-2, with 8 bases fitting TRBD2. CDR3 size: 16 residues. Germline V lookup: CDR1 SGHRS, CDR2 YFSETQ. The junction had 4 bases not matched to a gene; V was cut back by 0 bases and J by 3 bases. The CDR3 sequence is CASSLGASGYTGELFF. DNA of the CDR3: TGCGCCAGCAGCTTGGGGGCTAGCGGGTACACCGGGGAGCTGTTTTTT.

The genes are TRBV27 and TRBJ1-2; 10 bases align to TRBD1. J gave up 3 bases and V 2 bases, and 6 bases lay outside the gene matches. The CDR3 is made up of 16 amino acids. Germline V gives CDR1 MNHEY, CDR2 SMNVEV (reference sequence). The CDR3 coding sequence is TGTGCCAGCAGTTTAAAGGGACAGGGGCACGACTATGGCTACACCTTC. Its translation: CASSLKGQGHDYGYTF.

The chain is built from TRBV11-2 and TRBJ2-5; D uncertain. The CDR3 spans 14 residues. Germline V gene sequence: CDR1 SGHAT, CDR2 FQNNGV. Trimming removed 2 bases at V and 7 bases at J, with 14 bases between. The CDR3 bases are TGTGCCAGCAGCTTATCCAGTTCGTCTGGGACCCAGTACTTC. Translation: CASSLSSSSGTQYF.

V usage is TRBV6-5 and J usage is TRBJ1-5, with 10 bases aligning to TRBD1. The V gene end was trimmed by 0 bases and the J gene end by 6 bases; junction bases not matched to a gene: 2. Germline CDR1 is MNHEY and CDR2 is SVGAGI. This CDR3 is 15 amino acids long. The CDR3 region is CASSYSGDRGQPQHF. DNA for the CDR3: TGTGCCAGCAGTTACTCAGGGGACAGGGGTCAGCCCCAGCATTTT.

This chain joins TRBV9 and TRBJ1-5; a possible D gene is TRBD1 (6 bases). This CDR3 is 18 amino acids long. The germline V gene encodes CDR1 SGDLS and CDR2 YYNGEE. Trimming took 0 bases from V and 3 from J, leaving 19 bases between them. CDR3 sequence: CASSVVGGGGNLNQPQHF. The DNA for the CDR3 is TGTGCCAGCAGCGTAGTTGGAGGGGGGGGAAATCTCAATCAGCCCCAGCATTTT.

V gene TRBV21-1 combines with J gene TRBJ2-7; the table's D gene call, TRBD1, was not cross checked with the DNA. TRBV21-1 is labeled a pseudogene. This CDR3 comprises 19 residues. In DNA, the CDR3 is TGTGCCAGCAGCGCTACACCGGGACAGGGAAATCTAAGCTCCTACGAGCAGTACTTC. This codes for CASSATPGQGNLSSYEQYF.

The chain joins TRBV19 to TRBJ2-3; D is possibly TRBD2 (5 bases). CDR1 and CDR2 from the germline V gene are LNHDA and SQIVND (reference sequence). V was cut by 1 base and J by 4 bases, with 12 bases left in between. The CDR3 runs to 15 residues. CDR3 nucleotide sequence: TGTGCCAGTAGTATAGGACTCCTGGGAGCAGATACGCAGTATTTT. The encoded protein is CASSIGLLGADTQYF. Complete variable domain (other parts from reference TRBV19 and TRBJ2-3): DGGITQSPKYLFRKEGQNVTLSCEQNLNHDAMYWYRQDPGQGLRLIYYSQIVNDFQKGDIAEGYSVSREKKESFPLTVTSAQKNPTAFYLCASSIGLLGADTQYFGPGTRLTVL.

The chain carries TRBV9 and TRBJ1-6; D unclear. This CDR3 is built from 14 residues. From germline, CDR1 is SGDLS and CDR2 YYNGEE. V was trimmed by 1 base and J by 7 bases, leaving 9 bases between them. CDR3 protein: CASSVPGPNSPLHF. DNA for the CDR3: TGTGCCAGCAGCGTACCAGGTCCCAATTCACCCCTCCACTTT.

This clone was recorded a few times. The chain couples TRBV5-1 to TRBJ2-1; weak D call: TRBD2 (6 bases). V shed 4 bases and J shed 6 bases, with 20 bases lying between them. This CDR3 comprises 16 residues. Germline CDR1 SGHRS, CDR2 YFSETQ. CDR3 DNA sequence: TGCGCCAGCAGCCCGGAAAGGGCGGGGTGGGCCAATGAGCAGTTCTTC. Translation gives CASSPERAGWANEQFF. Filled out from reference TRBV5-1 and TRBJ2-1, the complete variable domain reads KAGVTQTPRYLIKTRGQQVTLSCSPISGHRSVSWYQQTPGQGLQFLFEYFSETQRNKGNFPGRFSGRQFSNSRSEMNVSTLELGDSALYLCASSPERAGWANEQFFGPGTRLTVL.

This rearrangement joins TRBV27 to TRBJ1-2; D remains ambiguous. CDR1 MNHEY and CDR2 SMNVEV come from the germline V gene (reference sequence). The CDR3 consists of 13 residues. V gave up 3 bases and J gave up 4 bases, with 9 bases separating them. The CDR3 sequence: CASSFSASYGYTF. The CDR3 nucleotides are TGTGCCAGCAGTTTCAGTGCCTCCTATGGCTACACCTTC.

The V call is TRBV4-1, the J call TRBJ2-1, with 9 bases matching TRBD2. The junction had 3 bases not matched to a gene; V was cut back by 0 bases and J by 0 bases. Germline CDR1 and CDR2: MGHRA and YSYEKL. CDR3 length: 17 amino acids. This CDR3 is CASSQDGAGGSYNEQFF. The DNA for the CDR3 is TGCGCCAGCAGCCAAGACGGAGCGGGAGGCTCCTACAATGAGCAGTTCTTC.

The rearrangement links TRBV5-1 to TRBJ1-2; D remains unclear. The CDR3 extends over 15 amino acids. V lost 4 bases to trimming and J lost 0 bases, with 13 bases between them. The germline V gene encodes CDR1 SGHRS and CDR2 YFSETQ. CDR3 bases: TGCGCCAGCAGCGCCGACTTCGGAGCTAACTATGGCTACACCTTC. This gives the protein CASSADFGANYGYTF. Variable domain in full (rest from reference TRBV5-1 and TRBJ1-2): KAGVTQTPRYLIKTRGQQVTLSCSPISGHRSVSWYQQTPGQGLQFLFEYFSETQRNKGNFPGRFSGRQFSNSRSEMNVSTLELGDSALYLCASSADFGANYGYTFGSGTRLTVV.

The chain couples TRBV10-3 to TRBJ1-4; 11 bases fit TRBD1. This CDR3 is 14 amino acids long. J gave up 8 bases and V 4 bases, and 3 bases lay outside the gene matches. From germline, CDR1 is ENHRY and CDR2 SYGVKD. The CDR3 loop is CAISGGQGGEKLFF. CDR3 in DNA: TGTGCCATCAGTGGGGGACAGGGGGGCGAAAAACTGTTTTTT.

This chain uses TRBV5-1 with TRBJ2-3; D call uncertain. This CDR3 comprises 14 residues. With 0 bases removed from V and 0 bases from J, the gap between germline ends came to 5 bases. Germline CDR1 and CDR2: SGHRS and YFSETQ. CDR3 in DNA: TGCGCCAGCAGCTTGGCAACTAGCACAGATACGCAGTATTTT. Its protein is CASSLATSTDTQYF.

CDR3 region: CASSLTPATNEKLFF. The CDR3 nucleotides are TGTGCCAGCAGCTTAACCCCGGCAACTAATGAAAAACTGTTTTTT. The gene calls are TRBV11-3 and TRBJ1-4; D gene uncertain. Germline V gives CDR1 SGHNT, CDR2 YENEEA. This CDR3 spans 15 amino acids. Trimming pared 2 bases from V and 0 bases from J, leaving 7 bases between. The variable domain in full, completed from reference TRBV11-3 and TRBJ1-4, reads EAGVVQSPRYKIIEKKQPVAFWCNPISGHNTLYWYLQNLGQGPELLIRYENEEAVDDSQLPKDRFSAERLKGVDSTLKIQPAELGDSAVYLCASSLTPATNEKLFFGSGTQLSVL.

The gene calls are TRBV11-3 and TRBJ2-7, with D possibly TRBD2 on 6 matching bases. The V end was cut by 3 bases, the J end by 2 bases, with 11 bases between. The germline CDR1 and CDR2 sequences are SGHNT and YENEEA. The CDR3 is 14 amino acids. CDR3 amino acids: CASSLGGTTYEQYF. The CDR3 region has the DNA TGTGCCAGCAGCTTGGGGGGAACGACCTACGAGCAGTACTTC.

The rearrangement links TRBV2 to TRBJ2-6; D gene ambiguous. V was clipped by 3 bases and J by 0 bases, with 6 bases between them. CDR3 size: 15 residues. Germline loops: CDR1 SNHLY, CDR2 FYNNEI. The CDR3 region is CASSDNISGANVLTF. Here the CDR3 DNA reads TGTGCCAGCAGTGATAACATCTCTGGGGCCAACGTCCTGACTTTC.